The following is a TCR beta chain sequence with its context. The junction differs from germline at one of its ends, possibly a read error. The authors took blood RNA from unsorted whole blood and also extracted germline DNA. The data were taken from a study of tumor-infiltrating lymphocytes in primary liver carcinoma. Germline CDR1 reads SGHAT; CDR2 reads FQNNGV. The CDR3 has 15 amino acids. A primer in the constant region served to generate TCR beta cDNA from 450 to 650 ng of total RNA. Slightly modified ARM-PCR, run as three nested multiplex PCR rounds, produced the TCR beta libraries. A C-beta reverse primer and TRBV1-TRBV30 forward primers served in each of the first two PCR rounds, at 10 cycles apiece. TCRdb re-analysed the multiplex PCR reads in MiXCR, keeping a single row per CDR3 protein. The sample records more than 150,000 distinct CDR3 sequences, 50% to 75% being singletons.

This TCR was recovered from a man aged 35-49 years with primary liver carcinoma and hepatitis B virus infection. The chain joins TRBV11-2 to TRBJ2-1; D possibly corresponds to TRBD2 (5 bases). The specimen sequenced was peripheral blood. CDR3 region: CAGSSSSERYNEQFF. In DNA, the CDR3 is TGTGCCGGCAGCTCCTCGTCGGAGCGGTACAATGAGCAGTTCTTC.